These 16 T cell receptor beta chains share one sample of origin, sequenced in a study of blood T cell repertoires in COVID-19. Measured with immunoSEQ multiplex PCR; TCRdb has only the in-frame clones, and not every one. The data show roughly 190,000 clones, with about 80% seen just once and approximately 2.4% held by the top ten. Sequencing was carried out using peripheral blood. The receptors derive from a human donor with acute or convalescent COVID-19. The donor label of this sample is uncertain.

This clone is a singleton in its sample. This sequence joins TRBV28 and TRBJ2-5, with D tentatively TRBD1 (6 bases). Germline lookup yields CDR1 MDHEN and CDR2 SYDVKM. The CDR3 runs to 14 residues. V was pared by 4 bases and J by 5 bases, with 14 bases between. The CDR3 DNA sequence: TGTGCCAGCAGTTCCCACGACAGGAGGGAGACCCAGTACTTC. Translation: CASSSHDRRETQYF.

This clone has a handful of counts. V usage is TRBV2 and J usage is TRBJ2-7; D call uncertain. The length of the CDR3 is 11 residues. Germline CDR1 reads SNHLY; CDR2 reads FYNNEI. V dropped 7 bases and J dropped 9 bases, with 13 bases sitting between them. The CDR3 loop is CASIPLEGQYF. The CDR3 nucleotides read TGTGCCAGCATTCCCCTAGAAGGGCAGTACTTC.

This clone was observed once. The chain carries TRBV3-1 (or the pseudogene TRBV3-2) and TRBJ2-5; 12 bases are a match to TRBD2. V lost 6 bases to trimming and J lost 4 bases; unmatched junction nucleotides: 9. Germline values: CDR1 LGHDT, CDR2 YNNKEL (reference sequence). The CDR3 has 16 amino acids. The CDR3 spells CASSRGGLAGGETQYF. In DNA form, the CDR3 reads TGTGCCAGCAGTCGAGGGGGACTAGCGGGTGGAGAGACCCAGTACTTC.

This clone was seen once. This chain joins TRBV5-1 and TRBJ1-4, with D unresolved. The CDR3 loop spans 14 amino acids. Trimming took 3 bases from V and 0 from J, leaving 6 bases between them. CDR1 is SGHRS and CDR2 is YFSETQ in the germline V gene. CDR3 nucleotides: TGCGCCAGCAGCTCCCGCGCAACTAATGAAAAACTGTTTTTT. This gives the protein CASSSRATNEKLFF. The full variable domain, rest sourced from reference TRBV5-1 and TRBJ1-4, is KAGVTQTPRYLIKTRGQQVTLSCSPISGHRSVSWYQQTPGQGLQFLFEYFSETQRNKGNFPGRFSGRQFSNSRSEMNVSTLELGDSALYLCASSSRATNEKLFFGSGTQLSVL.

The chain links TRBV6-2 or TRBV6-3 to TRBJ2-7; D perhaps matches TRBD1 (8 bases). V was pared by 5 bases and J by 7 bases, with 27 bases between. This CDR3 comprises 17 residues. In germline, CDR1 is MNHEY, CDR2 SVGEGT. In DNA, the CDR3 is TGTGCCAGCAGTCCGACCCCTTCAGCTAGCGGACAGGGAGAGCAGTACTTC. It specifies CASSPTPSASGQGEQYF.

This clone has a handful of counts. The genes are TRBV2 and TRBJ2-2; 11 positions agree with TRBD2. Trimming removed 7 bases from V and 4 bases from J; junction bases left unmatched: 5. The CDR3 contains 15 residues. Per the germline V gene, CDR1 is SNHLY and CDR2 is FYNNEI. The CDR3 region has the DNA TGTGCCAGCATAGCGGGAGGGCCTGGCACCGGGGAGCTGTTTTTT. Translated: CASIAGGPGTGELFF.

The chain combines TRBV4-1 with TRBJ1-2; TRBD1 matches at 11 bases. The length of the CDR3 is 17 residues. V dropped 3 bases and J dropped 4; count of bases not matched to a gene: 10. The germline V gene has CDR1 MGHRA and CDR2 YSYEKL. CDR3 sequence (DNA): TGCGCCAGCAGCCAGGTCCCGGGACAGGGGGGGAGCTATGGCTACACCTTC. Protein sequence: CASSQVPGQGGSYGYTF.

This chain connects TRBV3-1 (or the pseudogene TRBV3-2) to TRBJ2-5; D might be TRBD1 (6 bases). Trimming stripped 2 bases from V and 3 bases from J, with 10 bases between. The germline V gene encodes CDR1 LGHDT and CDR2 YNNKEL (reference sequence). This CDR3 is built from 14 residues. CDR3 coding DNA: TGTGCCAGCAGCCAAAACGACAGGAAAGAGACCCAGTACTTC. Amino acid sequence: CASSQNDRKETQYF.

This chain joins TRBV5-1 and TRBJ1-4, with a tentative D call TRBD1 (5 bases). The CDR3 has 16 residues. V lost 4 bases, J lost 4 bases, and 17 bases lay in between. The germline CDR1 and CDR2 sequences are SGHRS and YFSETQ. The DNA of the CDR3 is TGCGCCAGCAGCCTATTCTTGGGGGAGGATAATGAAAAACTGTTTTTT. Encoded protein: CASSLFLGEDNEKLFF.

The genes are TRBV30 and TRBJ1-1; possibly TRBD1 for D (5 bases). Germline V gives CDR1 GTSNPN, CDR2 SVGIG (reference sequence). The CDR3 has 13 amino acids. The ends were cut back, 5 bases at V and 1 base at J, with 11 bases in the middle. CDR3 bases: TGTGCCTGGGCGGACATCGCGAACACTGAAGCTTTCTTT. Its translation is CAWADIANTEAFF.

In the case of this clone: Compared with germline, one end of the junction differs, possibly owing to a read error. V usage is TRBV19 and J usage is TRBJ2-7, with a possible D match to TRBD1 (6 bases). The germline V gene has CDR1 LNHDA and CDR2 SQIVND (reference sequence). This CDR3 is 13 amino acids long. The CDR3 protein is CASSLRTAYVQYF. The CDR3, as DNA: TGTGCCAGTAGTTTGCGGACAGCGTACGTGCAGTACTTC.

This clone was counted once. J is TRBJ2-1 and V is TRBV6-2 or TRBV6-3; 7 bases are shared with TRBD2. The CDR3 extends over 14 amino acids. CDR1 and CDR2 (germline): MNHEY, SVGEGT. V was clipped by 0 bases and J by 6 bases; unmatched bases: 2. The CDR3 spells CASSYSGLRNEQFF. DNA for the CDR3: TGTGCCAGCAGTTACTCGGGACTACGCAATGAGCAGTTCTTC.

The V gene is TRBV7-2, the J gene TRBJ1-1; D unresolved. Trimming pared 5 bases from V and 5 bases from J, leaving 18 bases between. The CDR3 is made up of 15 amino acids. In germline, CDR1 is SGHTA, CDR2 FQGNSA. The CDR3 is CASSPYQARSTEAFF. The CDR3 coding sequence is TGTGCCAGCAGCCCCTACCAAGCCCGATCAACTGAAGCTTTCTTT. Combining the CDR3 with reference TRBV7-2 and TRBJ1-1 gives the whole variable domain GAGVSQSPSNKVTEKGKDVELRCDPISGHTALYWYRQSLGQGLEFLIYFQGNSAPDKSGLPSDRFSAERTGGSVSTLTIQRTQQEDSAVYLCASSPYQARSTEAFFGQGTRLTVV.

The genes are TRBV3-1 (or the pseudogene TRBV3-2) and TRBJ2-5; D is unclear. This CDR3 contains 14 residues. Germline V lookup: CDR1 LGHDT, CDR2 YNNKEL (reference sequence). Trimming cost V 0 bases and J 2 bases, with 7 bases left between them. CDR3 sequence reads: CASSQDSQQETQYF. The CDR3 DNA sequence: TGTGCCAGCAGCCAAGATTCCCAGCAAGAGACCCAGTACTTC.

This clone was seen a handful of times. The chain employs TRBV12-1 and TRBJ1-2. TRBV12-1 is a pseudogene segment. The CDR3 runs to 17 residues. CDR3 sequence reads: CASTKLPLFQGGDGYTF. The CDR3 DNA is TGTGCCAGCACCAAACTTCCTTTGTTTCAGGGAGGAGATGGCTACACCTTC.

V and J are TRBV3-1 (or the pseudogene TRBV3-2) and TRBJ1-3, with D possibly being TRBD1 (6 bases). Germline-derived CDR1 and CDR2 are LGHDT and YNNKEL (reference sequence). Trimming left V 5 bases short and J 0 bases short, with 17 bases between. The CDR3 length is 17 residues. The CDR3 DNA reads TGTGCCAGCAGCTTGCCCACGGGACACAACTCTGGAAACACCATATATTTT. Translating gives CASSLPTGHNSGNTIYF.